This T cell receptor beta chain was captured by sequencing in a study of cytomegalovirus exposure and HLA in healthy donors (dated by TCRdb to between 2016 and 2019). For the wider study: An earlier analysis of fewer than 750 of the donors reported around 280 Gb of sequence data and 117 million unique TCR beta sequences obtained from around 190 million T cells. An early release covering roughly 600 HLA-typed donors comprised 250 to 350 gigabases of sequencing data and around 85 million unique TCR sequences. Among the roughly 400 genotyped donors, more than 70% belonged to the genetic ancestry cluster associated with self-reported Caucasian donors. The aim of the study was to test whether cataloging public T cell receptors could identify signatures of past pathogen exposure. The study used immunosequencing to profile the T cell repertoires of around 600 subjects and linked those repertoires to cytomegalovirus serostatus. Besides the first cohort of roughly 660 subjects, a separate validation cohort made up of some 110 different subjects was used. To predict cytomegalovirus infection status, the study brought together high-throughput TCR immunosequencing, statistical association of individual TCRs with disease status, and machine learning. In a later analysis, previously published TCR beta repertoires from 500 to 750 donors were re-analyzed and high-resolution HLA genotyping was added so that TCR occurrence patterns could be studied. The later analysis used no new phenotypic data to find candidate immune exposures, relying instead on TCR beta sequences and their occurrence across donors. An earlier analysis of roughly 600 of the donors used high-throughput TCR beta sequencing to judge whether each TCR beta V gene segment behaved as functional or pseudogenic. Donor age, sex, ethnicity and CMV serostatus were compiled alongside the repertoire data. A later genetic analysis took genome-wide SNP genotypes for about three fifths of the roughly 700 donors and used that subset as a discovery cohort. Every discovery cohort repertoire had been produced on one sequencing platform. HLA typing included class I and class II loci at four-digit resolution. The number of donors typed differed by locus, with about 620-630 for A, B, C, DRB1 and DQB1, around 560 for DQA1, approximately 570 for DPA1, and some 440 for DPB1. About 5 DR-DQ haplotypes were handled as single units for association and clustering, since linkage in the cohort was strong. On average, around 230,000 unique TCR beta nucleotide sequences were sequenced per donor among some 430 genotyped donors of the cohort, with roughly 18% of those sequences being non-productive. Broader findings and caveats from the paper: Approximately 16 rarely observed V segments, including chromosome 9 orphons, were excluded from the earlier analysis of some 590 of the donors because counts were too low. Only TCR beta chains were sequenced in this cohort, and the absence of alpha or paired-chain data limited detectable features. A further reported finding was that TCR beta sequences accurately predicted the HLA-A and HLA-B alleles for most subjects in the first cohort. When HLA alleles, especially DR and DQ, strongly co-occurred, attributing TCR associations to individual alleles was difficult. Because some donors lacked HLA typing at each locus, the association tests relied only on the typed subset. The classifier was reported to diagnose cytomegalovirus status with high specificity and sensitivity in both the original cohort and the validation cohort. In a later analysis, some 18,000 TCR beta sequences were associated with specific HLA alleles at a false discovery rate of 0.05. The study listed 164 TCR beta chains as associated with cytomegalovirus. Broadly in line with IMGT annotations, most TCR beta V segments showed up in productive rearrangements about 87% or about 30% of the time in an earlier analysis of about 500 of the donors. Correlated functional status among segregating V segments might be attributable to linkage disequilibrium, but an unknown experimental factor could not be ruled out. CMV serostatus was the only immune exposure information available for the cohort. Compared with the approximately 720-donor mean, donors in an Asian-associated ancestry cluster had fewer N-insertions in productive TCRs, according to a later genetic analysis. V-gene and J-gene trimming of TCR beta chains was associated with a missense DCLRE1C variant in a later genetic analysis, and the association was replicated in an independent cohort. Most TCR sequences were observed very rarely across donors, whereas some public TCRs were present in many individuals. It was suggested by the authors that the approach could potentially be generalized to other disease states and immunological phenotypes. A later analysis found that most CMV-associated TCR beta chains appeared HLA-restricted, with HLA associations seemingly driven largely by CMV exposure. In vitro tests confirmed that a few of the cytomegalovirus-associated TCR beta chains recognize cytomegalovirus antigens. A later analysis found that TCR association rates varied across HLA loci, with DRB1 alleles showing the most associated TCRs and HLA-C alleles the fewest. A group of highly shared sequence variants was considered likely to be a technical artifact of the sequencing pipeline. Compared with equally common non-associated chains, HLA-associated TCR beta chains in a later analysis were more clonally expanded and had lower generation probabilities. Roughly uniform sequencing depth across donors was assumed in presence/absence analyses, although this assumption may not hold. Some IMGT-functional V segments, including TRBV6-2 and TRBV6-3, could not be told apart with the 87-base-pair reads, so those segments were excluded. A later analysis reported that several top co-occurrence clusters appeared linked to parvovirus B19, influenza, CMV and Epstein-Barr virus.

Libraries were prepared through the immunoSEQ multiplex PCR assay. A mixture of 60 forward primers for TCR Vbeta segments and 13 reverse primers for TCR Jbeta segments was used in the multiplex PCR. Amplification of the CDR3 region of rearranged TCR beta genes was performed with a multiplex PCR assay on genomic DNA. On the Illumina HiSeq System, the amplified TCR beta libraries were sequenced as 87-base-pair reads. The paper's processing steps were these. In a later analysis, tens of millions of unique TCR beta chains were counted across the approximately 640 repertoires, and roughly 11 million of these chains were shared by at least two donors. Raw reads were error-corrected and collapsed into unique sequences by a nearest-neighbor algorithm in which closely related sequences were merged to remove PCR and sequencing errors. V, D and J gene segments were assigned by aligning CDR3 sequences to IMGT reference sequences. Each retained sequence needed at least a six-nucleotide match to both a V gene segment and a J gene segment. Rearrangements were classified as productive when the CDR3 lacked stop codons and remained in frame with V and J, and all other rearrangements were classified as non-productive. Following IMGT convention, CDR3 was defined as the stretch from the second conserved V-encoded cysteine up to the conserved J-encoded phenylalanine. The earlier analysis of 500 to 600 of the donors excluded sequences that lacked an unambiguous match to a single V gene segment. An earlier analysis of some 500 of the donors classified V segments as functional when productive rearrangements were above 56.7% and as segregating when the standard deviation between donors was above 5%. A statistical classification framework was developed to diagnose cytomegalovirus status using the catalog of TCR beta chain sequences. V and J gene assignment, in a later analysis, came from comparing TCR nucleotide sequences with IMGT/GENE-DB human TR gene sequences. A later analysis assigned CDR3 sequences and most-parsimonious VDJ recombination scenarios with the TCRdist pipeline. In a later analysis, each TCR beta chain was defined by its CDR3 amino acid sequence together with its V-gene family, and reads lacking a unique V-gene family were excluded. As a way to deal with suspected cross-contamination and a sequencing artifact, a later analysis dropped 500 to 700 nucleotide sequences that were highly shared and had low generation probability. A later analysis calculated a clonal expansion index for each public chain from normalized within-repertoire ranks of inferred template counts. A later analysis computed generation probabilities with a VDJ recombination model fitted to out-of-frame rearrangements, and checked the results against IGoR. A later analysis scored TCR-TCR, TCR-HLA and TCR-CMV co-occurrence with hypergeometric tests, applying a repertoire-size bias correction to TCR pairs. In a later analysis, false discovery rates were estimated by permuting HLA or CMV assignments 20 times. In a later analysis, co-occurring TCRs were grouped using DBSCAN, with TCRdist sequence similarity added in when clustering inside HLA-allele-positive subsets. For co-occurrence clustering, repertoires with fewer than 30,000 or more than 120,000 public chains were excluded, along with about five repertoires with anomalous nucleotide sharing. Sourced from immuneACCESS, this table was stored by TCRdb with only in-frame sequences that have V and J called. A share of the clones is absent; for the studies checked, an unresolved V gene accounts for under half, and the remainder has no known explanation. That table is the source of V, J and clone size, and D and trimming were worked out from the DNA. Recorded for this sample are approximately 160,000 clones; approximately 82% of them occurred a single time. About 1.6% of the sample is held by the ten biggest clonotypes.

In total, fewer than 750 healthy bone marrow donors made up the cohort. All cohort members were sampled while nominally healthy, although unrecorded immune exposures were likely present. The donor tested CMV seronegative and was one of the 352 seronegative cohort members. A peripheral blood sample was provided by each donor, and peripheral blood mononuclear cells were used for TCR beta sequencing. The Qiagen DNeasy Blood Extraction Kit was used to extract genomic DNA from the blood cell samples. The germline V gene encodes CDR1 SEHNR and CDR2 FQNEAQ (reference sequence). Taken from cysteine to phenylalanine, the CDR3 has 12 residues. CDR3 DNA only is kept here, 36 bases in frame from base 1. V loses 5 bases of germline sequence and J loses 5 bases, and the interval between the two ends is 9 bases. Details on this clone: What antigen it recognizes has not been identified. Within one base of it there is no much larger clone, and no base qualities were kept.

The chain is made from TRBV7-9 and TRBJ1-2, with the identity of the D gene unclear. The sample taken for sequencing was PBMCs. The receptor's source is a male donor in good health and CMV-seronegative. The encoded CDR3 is CASSRAGYGYTF. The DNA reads TGTGCCAGCAGCCGCGCCGGGTATGGCTACACCTTC.